This entry is about one T cell receptor beta chain. Authors' methods: Estimation of nucleated cell counts was performed using reference gene primer amplification. TCRdb's copy holds only in-frame clones and misses some; the assay was immunoSEQ multiplex PCR. Clonal size and the V and J genes are those of that table, whereas D and trimming came from the DNA. The sample lists about 670,000 clones, approximately 90% occurring once. The CDR3 extends over 9 amino acids. Trimming removed 8 bases from V and 14 bases from J; junction bases left unmatched: 5. Germline V CDR1 and CDR2: SNHLY, FYNNEI. These data belong to a study of blood T cell repertoires in COVID-19.

The TCR was taken from a woman aged 18-30 years with acute or convalescent COVID-19. The sample comprised peripheral blood. The J gene is TRBJ1-2, the V gene TRBV2; 7 bases line up with TRBD1. The CDR3 spells CASGGQPTF. CDR3 nucleotides: TGTGCCAGCGGGGGACAGCCAACCTTC.